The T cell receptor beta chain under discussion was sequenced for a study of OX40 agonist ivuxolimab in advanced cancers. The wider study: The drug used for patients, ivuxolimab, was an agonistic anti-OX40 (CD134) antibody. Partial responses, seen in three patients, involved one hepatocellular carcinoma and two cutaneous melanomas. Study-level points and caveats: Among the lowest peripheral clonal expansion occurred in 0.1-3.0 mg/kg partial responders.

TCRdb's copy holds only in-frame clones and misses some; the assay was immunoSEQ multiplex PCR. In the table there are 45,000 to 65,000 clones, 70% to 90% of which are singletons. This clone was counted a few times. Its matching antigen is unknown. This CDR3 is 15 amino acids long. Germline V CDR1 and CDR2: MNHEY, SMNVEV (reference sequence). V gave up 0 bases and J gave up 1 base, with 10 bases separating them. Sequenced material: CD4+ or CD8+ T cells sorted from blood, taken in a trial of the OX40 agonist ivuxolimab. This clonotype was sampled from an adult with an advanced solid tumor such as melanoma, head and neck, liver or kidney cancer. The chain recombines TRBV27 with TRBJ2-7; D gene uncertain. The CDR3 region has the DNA TGTGCCAGCAGTTTATCGCCAGCGACTTCCTACGAGCAGTACTTC. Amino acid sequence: CASSLSPATSYEQYF.